Following are 2 T cell receptor beta chains from one sample sequenced in a study of blood T cell repertoires in COVID-19. Assay: immunoSEQ multiplex PCR; the TCRdb copy retains only in-frame clones and omits some. The data show over 100,000 clones, with more than 75% seen just once and roughly 7.9% held by the top ten. Sequencing was carried out using peripheral blood. These receptors came from a man between 65 and 85 years old with acute or convalescent COVID-19.

This chain joins TRBV6-5 and TRBJ1-2, with 11 bases lining up with TRBD1. This CDR3 has 14 residues. Trimming took 8 bases from V and 2 from J; bases not matched to a gene: 4. Per the germline V gene, CDR1 is MNHEY and CDR2 is SVGAGI. DNA for the CDR3: TGTGCCAGCCAGGGACAGGGGGGAAACTATGGCTACACCTTC. This sequence encodes CASQGQGGNYGYTF.

The V call is TRBV29-1, the J call TRBJ2-7; the match to TRBD1 covers 10 bases. The CDR3 contains 13 residues. J was trimmed by 6 bases and V by 6 bases; bases with no gene match: 8. CDR1 and CDR2 (germline): SQVTM, ANQGSEA. The CDR3 DNA reads as TGCAGCGTGGGACAGGGGAGAAACCGCGAGCAGTACTTC. Protein: CSVGQGRNREQYF.